The 16 T cell receptor beta chains presented below share a single source sample, sequenced in a study of PD-1 blockade in classical Hodgkin lymphoma. The time point: cycle 4 day 1 (C4D1), after less than seven weeks of nivolumab. Each patient relapsed following autologous stem cell transplantation, and prior brentuximab vedotin exposure differed. Profiled with immunoSEQ multiplex PCR; TCRdb holds only in-frame clones, not every one. The sample lists approximately 110,000 clones, approximately 90% occurring once. Sample: peripheral blood mononuclear cells (PBMCs), taken before the fourth cycle of nivolumab. Every receptor here comes from a human donor with classical Hodgkin lymphoma.

The chain links TRBV6-1 to TRBJ2-7; a possible D gene is TRBD2 (7 bases). CDR3 size: 13 residues. Trimming removed 7 bases from V and 4 bases from J, with 14 bases in between. Per the germline V gene, CDR1 is MNHNS and CDR2 is SASEGT. CDR3 sequence: CASKGGGSYEQYF. CDR3 nucleotide sequence: TGTGCCAGCAAAGGGGGGGGCTCTTACGAGCAGTACTTC.

The rearrangement links TRBV18 to TRBJ1-1; D is uncertain. CDR3 length: 14 amino acids. Germline loops: CDR1 KGHSH, CDR2 LQKENI. Trimming cost V 5 bases and J 2 bases, with 12 bases left between them. For the CDR3, the DNA is TGTGCCAGCTCAGATACTCCAGCAAACACTGAAGCTTTCTTT. Encoded protein: CASSDTPANTEAFF. The full variable domain, in which reference TRBV18 and TRBJ1-1 provide the parts outside the CDR3, is NAGVMQNPRHLVRRRGQEARLRCSPMKGHSHVYWYRQLPEEGLKFMVYLQKENIIDESGMPKERFSAEFPKEGPSILRIQQVVRGDSAAYFCASSDTPANTEAFFGQGTRLTVV.

V and J are TRBV30 and TRBJ2-2, with D perhaps matching TRBD1 or TRBD2 (6 bases each). Trimming stripped 0 bases from V and 0 bases from J, with 11 bases between. Germline assignment: CDR1 GTSNPN and CDR2 SVGIG (reference sequence). The CDR3 loop spans 16 amino acids. For the CDR3, the DNA is TGTGCCTGGAGTGTCTGGGGGGCCACGAACACCGGGGAGCTGTTTTTT. Translation: CAWSVWGATNTGELFF.

The V and J genes are TRBV11-1 and TRBJ2-1; D unresolved. The CDR3 is made up of 15 amino acids. CDR1 SGHAT and CDR2 FQDESV come from the germline V gene (reference sequence). The V end lost 4 bases, the J end lost 3 bases, and 13 bases lay between the germline ends. The CDR3 DNA sequence: TGTGCCAGCAGCTCCGAGCCCCTCCTCTACAATGAGCAGTTCTTC. Its protein is CASSSEPLLYNEQFF. Supplemented by reference TRBV11-1 and TRBJ2-1, the full variable domain reads EAEVAQSPRYKITEKSQAVAFWCDPISGHATLYWYRQILGQGPELLVQFQDESVVDDSQLPKDRFSAERLKGVDSTLKIQPAELGDSAMYLCASSSEPLLYNEQFFGPGTRLTVL.

At least ten counts were recorded for this clone. The rearrangement joins TRBV4-3 to TRBJ2-1; 14 bases match TRBD2. Per the germline V gene, CDR1 is LGHNA and CDR2 is YSLEER. The CDR3 extends over 17 amino acids. Losses at the gene ends were 2 bases for V and 9 bases for J; bases not matched to a gene: 9. CDR3 amino acids: CASSQREGLAGAGEQFF. The CDR3 DNA is TGCGCCAGCAGCCAAAGAGAGGGACTAGCGGGAGCCGGTGAGCAGTTCTTC.

The chain couples TRBV4-3 to TRBJ1-3; D is undetermined. CDR1 and CDR2 (germline): LGHNA, YSLEER. This CDR3 is 13 amino acids long. Trimming removed 0 bases from V and 16 bases from J, with 16 bases in between. CDR3 nucleotides: TGCGCCAGCAGCCAAGATCTGGGAGGGCGCGTTTATTTT. It codes for CASSQDLGGRVYF.

The chain links TRBV30 to TRBJ1-2; no clear D. The CDR3 extends over 14 amino acids. Germline values: CDR1 GTSNPN, CDR2 SVGIG (reference sequence). Trimming removed 2 bases from V and 2 bases from J, with 12 bases in between. This chain's CDR3 is CAWSLPPANYGYTF. The DNA for the CDR3 is TGTGCCTGGAGTCTCCCCCCAGCGAACTATGGCTACACCTTC. The full variable domain, completed using reference TRBV30 and TRBJ1-2, is SQTIHQWPATLVQPVGSPLSLECTVEGTSNPNLYWYRQAAGRGLQLLFYSVGIGQISSEVPQNLSASRPQDRQFILSSKKLLLSDSGFYLCAWSLPPANYGYTFGSGTRLTVV.

This clone was observed a few times. This sequence joins TRBV7-9 and TRBJ2-7; D call uncertain. Germline CDR1 is SEHNR and CDR2 is FQNEAQ (reference sequence). The V and J ends lost 0 bases and 4 bases respectively, with 4 bases between them. CDR3 length equals 12 residues. This chain's CDR3 is CASSLAPYEQYF. In DNA form, the CDR3 reads TGTGCCAGCAGCTTAGCACCGTACGAGCAGTACTTC. Complete variable domain (other parts from reference TRBV7-9 and TRBJ2-7): DTGVSQNPRHKITKRGQNVTFRCDPISEHNRLYWYRQTLGQGPEFLTYFQNEAQLEKSRLLSDRFSAERPKGSFSTLEIQRTEQGDSAMYLCASSLAPYEQYFGPGTRLTVT.

This clone was seen a handful of times. The V and J genes are TRBV2 and TRBJ2-1, with 7 bases that match TRBD1. The V gene's germline CDR1 is SNHLY and CDR2 FYNNEI. V was pared by 6 bases and J by 5 bases, with 13 bases of the junction left unmatched. The CDR3 runs to 16 residues. CDR3 amino acids: CASRRTGGPLDNEQFF. As DNA, the CDR3 is TGTGCCAGCAGGCGGACAGGCGGTCCACTTGACAATGAGCAGTTCTTC.

CDR3 region: CATSRTWGEGYTF. DNA of the CDR3: TGTGCCACCAGCAGAACTTGGGGAGAGGGCTACACCTTC. V is TRBV15 and J is TRBJ1-2; D is uncertain. Trimming removed 2 bases at V and 8 bases at J, with 12 bases between. Germline V gene lookup returns CDR1 LNHNV and CDR2 YYDKDF (reference sequence). The CDR3 contains 13 residues.

This chain links TRBV28 with TRBJ2-7; D call uncertain. Germline CDR1 reads MDHEN; CDR2 reads SYDVKM. The CDR3 totals 17 residues. Trimming took 0 bases from V and 0 from J, leaving 15 bases between them. The CDR3 here is CASSLWVLSSSSYEQYF. CDR3 bases: TGTGCCAGCAGTTTATGGGTTTTAAGCTCGAGCTCCTACGAGCAGTACTTC.

The chain is built from TRBV7-2 and TRBJ1-1; D remains ambiguous. Per the germline V gene, CDR1 is SGHTA and CDR2 is FQGNSA. The CDR3 sequence is 12 residues long. V was shortened by 1 base and J by 5 bases, with 5 bases between the two germline ends. CDR3 sequence (DNA): TGTGCCAGCAGCTTAGGGTTAACTGAAGCTTTCTTT. It specifies CASSLGLTEAFF.

The chain combines TRBV7-9 with TRBJ2-5, with 8 bases lining up with TRBD1. Per the germline V gene, CDR1 is SEHNR and CDR2 is FQNEAQ (reference sequence). This CDR3 region has 15 residues. J lost 5 bases, V lost 6 bases, and 11 bases had no gene match. CDR3 region: CASRTGENWVETQYF. The CDR3 nucleotides read TGTGCCAGCAGGACAGGGGAGAATTGGGTTGAGACCCAGTACTTC.

V is TRBV7-2 and J is TRBJ2-2, with 13 bases identical to TRBD2. In germline, CDR1 is SGHTA, CDR2 FQGNSA. V lost 5 bases to trimming and J lost 2 bases; unmatched junction nucleotides: 8. The length of the CDR3 is 18 residues. The CDR3 nucleotides are TGTGCCAGCAGCCCTAGACTAGCGGGAGGAACAAACACCGGGGAGCTGTTTTTT. Translation: CASSPRLAGGTNTGELFF.

This chain joins TRBV10-3 and TRBJ2-5, with D possibly TRBD1 on 5 matching bases. CDR3 length: 14 amino acids. V lost 5 bases, J lost 5 bases, and 15 bases lay in between. Per germline, CDR1 ENHRY and CDR2 SYGVKD. CDR3 region: CAISLGPPWETQYF. Here the CDR3 DNA reads TGTGCCATCAGTCTGGGGCCGCCGTGGGAGACCCAGTACTTC.

The chain joins TRBV2 to TRBJ2-6, with D hard to call. Trimming took off 6 bases at V and 9 bases at J, with 12 bases between the two ends. In germline, CDR1 is SNHLY, CDR2 FYNNEI. CDR3 length equals 13 residues. CDR3 sequence: CASRVGGYNVLTF. CDR3 in DNA: TGTGCCAGCAGGGTCGGCGGATACAACGTCCTGACTTTC.